By frequency, the clone carrying this T cell receptor beta chain registers medium-sized. The data were obtained in a study of CD8 T cells in cerebrospinal fluid in Alzheimer's disease. TCRdb reanalyzed the 10x single-cell sequencing reads and collapses them to one entry per CDR3 protein, without DNA. Its listing shows around 850 distinct CDR3 sequences. Specimen: cerebrospinal fluid. The origin of this receptor is a human donor with Parkinson's disease.

CDR3 residues: CASSYSAGQGVLEGYTF. The V gene is TRBV6-5, the J gene TRBJ1-2; as DNA is missing, the TRBD1 call by TCRdb cannot be tested. From germline, CDR1 is MNHEY and CDR2 SVGAGI. This CDR3 has 17 residues.